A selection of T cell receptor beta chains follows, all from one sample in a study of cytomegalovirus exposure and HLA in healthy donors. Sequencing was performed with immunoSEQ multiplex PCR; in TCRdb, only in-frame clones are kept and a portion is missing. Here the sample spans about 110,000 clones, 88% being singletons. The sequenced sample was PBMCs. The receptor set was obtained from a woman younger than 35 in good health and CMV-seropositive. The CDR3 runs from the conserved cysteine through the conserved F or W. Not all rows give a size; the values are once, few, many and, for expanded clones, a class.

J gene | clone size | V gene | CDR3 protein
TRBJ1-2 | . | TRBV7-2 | CASSLTDSFYYGYTF
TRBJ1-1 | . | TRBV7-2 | CASSLDRATNTEAFF
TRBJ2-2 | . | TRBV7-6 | CASSQGQGANTGELFF
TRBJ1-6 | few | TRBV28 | CASSLREADSPLHF
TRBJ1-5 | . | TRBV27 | CASSLRGSNSNQPQHF
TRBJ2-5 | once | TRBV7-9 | CASSSTSRTQETQYF
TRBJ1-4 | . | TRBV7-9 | CASSLRRGSTNEKLFF
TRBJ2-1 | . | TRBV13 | CASSLPGNEQFF
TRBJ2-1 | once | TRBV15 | CATSNDPGNYNEQFF
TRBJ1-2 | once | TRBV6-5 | CASSYRGGNYGYTF
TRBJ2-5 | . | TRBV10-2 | CASSVTGQETQYF
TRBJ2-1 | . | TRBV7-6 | CASSSGTSGINEQFF
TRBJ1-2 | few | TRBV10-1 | CASRTNYGYTF
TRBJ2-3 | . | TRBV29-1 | CSVVVRDPGTPDTQYF
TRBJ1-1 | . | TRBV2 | CASNKGTGALTEAFF
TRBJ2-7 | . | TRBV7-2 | CASSDRTGRSSYEQYF
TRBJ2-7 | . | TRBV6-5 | CASSYPGQGLNEQYF
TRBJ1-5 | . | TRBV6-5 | CASRAGGTAARSQHF
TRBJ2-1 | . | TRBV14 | CASSQVPSGAYNEQFF
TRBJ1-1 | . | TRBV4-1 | CASSQDLRTGYTEAFF
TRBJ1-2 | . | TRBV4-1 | CASSQPKDSSNYGYTF
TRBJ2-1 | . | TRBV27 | CASSLAGAYNEQFF
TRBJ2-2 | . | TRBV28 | CASGAGQGELFF
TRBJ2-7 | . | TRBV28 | CASTRTGRAYEQYF
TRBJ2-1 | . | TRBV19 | CASRGTSVRNEQFF
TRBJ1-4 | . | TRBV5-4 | CASSLGQSEKLFF
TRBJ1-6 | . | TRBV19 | CASSTTGGPGTNSPLHF
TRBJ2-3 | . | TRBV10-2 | CASSVSSGGVVSDTQYF
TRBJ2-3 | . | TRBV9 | CASSVEGGGTDTQYF
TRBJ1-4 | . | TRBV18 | CASSPPVGQSTEKLFF
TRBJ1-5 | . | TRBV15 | CATSPRGQGHQPQHF
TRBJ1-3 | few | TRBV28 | CASYDRVSGNTIYF
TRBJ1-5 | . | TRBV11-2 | CASSLDSGRANQPQHF
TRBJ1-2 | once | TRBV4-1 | CASSQDRVRGYTF
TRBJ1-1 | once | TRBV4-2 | CASSQDRQGSTEAFF
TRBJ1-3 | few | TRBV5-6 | CASSLVGDIGNTIYF
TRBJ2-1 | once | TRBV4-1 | CASSQGMRGVGEQFF
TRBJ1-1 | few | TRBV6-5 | CASSYSGGMNTEAFF
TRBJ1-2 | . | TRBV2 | CASTKWSGDQGRGYTF
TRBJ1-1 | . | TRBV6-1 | CASSGPGVTEAFF
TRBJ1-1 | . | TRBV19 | CASSTDEGGNVYTEAFF
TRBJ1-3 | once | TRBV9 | CASSSRPGTGETGNTIYF